This TCR beta chain was retrieved from a study of blood T cells in healthy people across ages (dated by TCRdb to the mid-2010s). Context from the whole study: In model experiments, roughly one uniquely barcoded TCR beta cDNA molecule per two T cells was captured by template switching. To track age-related changes in TCR beta repertoire diversity, the study relied on deep sequencing normalized with unique cDNA molecular identifiers. The donors were split into four age groups: young (average about 15 years), middle-aged (nearly 40), aged (roughly 68) and long-lived (roughly 88). To avoid experimental bias, donors of different ages were distributed randomly across sequencing lanes. Using the same blood draw, the study looked at two additional independent replicas of 1 million unique cDNA reads for two donors, one aged 18 to 30 and the other aged 80 or older.

About this clonotype: Which antigen it targets is not known. No base quality values were provided; no much bigger clone lies one nucleotide off.

The library came from 5' RACE. The run used an Illumina HiSeq 2500. A second PCR of about 6 to 12 cycles was run with a J-beta primer mix and a sample-barcoded 5' primer. A template-switch 5' adaptor carrying 12 random nucleotides introduced a unique molecular identifier onto each TCR beta cDNA molecule. Each sample yielded at least 2.5 million CDR3-containing paired-end reads. All of the RNA was converted into first-strand cDNA using the Mint cDNA synthesis kit, with a TRBC-specific oligonucleotide serving as the primer. Following uracil-DNA glycosylase treatment, a first 18-cycle PCR with universal primers M1SS and BC2_uni_R was performed on all cDNA. In the authors' own workflow: Normalization of each sample was performed by random selection of 1 million high-quality reads, each carrying a distinct molecular identifier. Instead of being binned into consensus sequences, reads with shared molecular identifiers were discarded. MiTCR, run with a Q25 quality threshold and the strictest error-elimination algorithm, handled CDR3 identification, clonotype clustering and error correction. A nonparametric unseen species model with Euler transformation was used to estimate a lower bound on total TCR beta diversity. Using fastp trimming at Q25 and MiXCR clonotype assembly, TCRdb reanalyzed the public sequencing data and kept in-frame beta chains. Entries that share a CDR3 protein sequence are merged under the most common genes and DNA. TCRdb's processing, not the study's, gives the V and J calls here. The sample table contains 1.5 million or so distinct CDR3 sequences; only one count was recorded for roughly 40% of them. The top ten hold 7.9% of the sample.

Donors were around 37 systemically healthy Caucasian individuals from Russia aged roughly 6 to 95 years. Around 9.7 milliliters of peripheral blood were collected from each donor into EDTA-treated Vacutainer tubes. Ficoll-Paque density-gradient centrifugation was used to isolate PBMCs, with at least 7 million obtained per sample. Total RNA was extracted from PBMCs with Trizol reagent, with at least 6 micrograms obtained per sample. The percentages of naive CD45RAhigh/CD27high T cells were determined by flow cytometry on a PBMC aliquot from every donor. Broad study findings and their caveats: As age increased, observed TCR beta diversity per million T cells dropped in a roughly linear way, and a significant reduction was already evident by age 40. A strong correlation was found between observed TCR beta diversity and the percentage of naive T cells measured by flow cytometry. Total diversity estimates from one million sequenced T cells were considered lower bounds and underestimates. The CMV infection status of donors was not known, potentially confounding age-related changes in expanded clonotypes. Because profiling used bulk unsorted PBMCs, naive and antigen-experienced compartments could not be compared conclusively. Compared with the aged group, the long-lived group had more naive CD4+ T cells, fewer expanded clones and increased TCR diversity, a pattern suggesting age selection.

Sequences were obtained from blood. The TCR originated in a woman in her late teens or twenties in good health.

Here is the DNA: TGTGCCAGAGAAGGACTAGCGGGGGGATCCACTAGCACAGATACGCAGTATTTT. Its translation reads: CAREGLAGGSTSTDTQYF. This receptor chain uses TRBV2 and TRBJ2-3; 14 central nucleotides agree with TRBD2. In the germline V gene, CDR1 corresponds to SNHLY and CDR2 to FYNNEI. Clipping removes 9 bases from V and 0 bases from J, with 11 as the unmatched junction base count. CDR3 length: 18 amino acids, cysteine to phenylalanine. Left in the record is the CDR3 DNA by itself, 54 bases read in frame from the first base.